This T cell receptor beta chain was recorded in a study of cytomegalovirus exposure and HLA in healthy donors (dated by TCRdb to 2017 to 2019). Looking at the study overall: According to an earlier analysis of a few hundred of the donors, about 179 million T cells yielded 120 million or so unique TCR beta sequences and approximately 280 Gb of sequence data. An early release covering roughly 600 HLA-typed donors comprised 250 to 350 gigabases of sequencing data and approximately 85 million unique TCR sequences. Of the approximately 400 genotyped donors, less than 85% were placed in the genetic ancestry cluster associated with self-reported Caucasian donors. The study aimed to test whether cataloging public T cell receptors could reveal signatures of past pathogen exposure. Using immunosequencing, the study profiled T cell repertoires from around 680 subjects and related those repertoires to cytomegalovirus serostatus. Along with the approximately 620-subject first cohort, a separate validation cohort of over a hundred different subjects was used. The study combined high-throughput TCR immunosequencing, statistical association of individual TCRs with disease status, and machine learning to predict cytomegalovirus infection status. In a later analysis, previously published TCR beta repertoires from some 640 donors were re-analyzed and high-resolution HLA genotyping was added so that TCR occurrence patterns could be studied. Rather than using new phenotypic data, the later analysis identified candidate immune exposures from TCR beta sequences and from how often those sequences occurred across donors. An earlier analysis of about 600 of the donors used high-throughput TCR beta sequencing to judge whether each TCR beta V gene segment behaved as functional or pseudogenic. Alongside the repertoire data, information on donor age, sex, ethnicity and CMV serostatus was compiled. In a later genetic analysis, genome-wide SNP genotypes for about 65% of the roughly 700 donors were used, and that subset was treated as a discovery cohort. Every repertoire in the discovery cohort had been generated on one and the same sequencing platform. Class I and class II HLA loci were covered by the typing at four-digit resolution. The number of typed donors differed by locus: roughly 620-630 for A, B, C, DRB1 and DQB1; some 540 for DQA1; some 590 for DPA1; and some 470 for DPB1. Because of strong linkage in the cohort, roughly five DR-DQ haplotypes were treated as single units for association and clustering. On average, roughly 200,000 unique TCR beta nucleotide sequences were sequenced per donor among 398 genotyped donors of the cohort, with approximately 18% of those sequences being non-productive. Results the study describes overall, beyond this receptor: A few of the identified cytomegalovirus-associated TCR beta chains were confirmed in vitro to be specific for cytomegalovirus antigens. The presence/absence analyses assumed that sequencing depth was roughly uniform across donors, and that assumption may not be true. A later genetic analysis associated a missense DCLRE1C variant with V-gene and J-gene trimming of TCR beta chains, and an independent cohort replicated the association. Correlated functional status among segregating V segments might be attributable to linkage disequilibrium, but an unknown experimental factor could not be ruled out. At a false discovery rate of 0.05, a later analysis linked around 17,000 TCR beta sequences to specific HLA alleles. Some 15 rarely observed V segments, including chromosome 9 orphons, were excluded from the earlier analysis of several hundred of the donors because counts were too low. Most TCR sequences were observed very rarely across donors, whereas some public TCRs were present in many individuals. The classifier was reported to diagnose cytomegalovirus status with high specificity and sensitivity in both the original cohort and the validation cohort. When HLA alleles, especially DR and DQ, strongly co-occurred, TCR associations were difficult to assign to individual alleles. A group of highly shared sequence variants was considered likely to be a technical artifact of the sequencing pipeline. In a later analysis, several top co-occurrence clusters were reported to appear linked to parvovirus B19, influenza, CMV and Epstein-Barr virus. A total of roughly 160 TCR beta chains were listed by the study as associated with cytomegalovirus. Compared with the 666-donor mean, donors in an Asian-associated ancestry cluster had fewer N-insertions in productive TCRs, according to a later genetic analysis. A further reported finding was that TCR beta sequences accurately predicted the HLA-A and HLA-B alleles for most subjects in the first cohort. An earlier analysis of around 600 of the donors showed that most TCR beta V segments appeared in productive rearrangements either about 87% or about 30% of the time, which broadly matched IMGT annotations. For the cohort, immune exposure information was limited to CMV serostatus. This cohort had only TCR beta chains sequenced, and the lack of alpha or paired-chain data limited which features could be detected. According to the authors, the approach could potentially be generalized to other disease states and immunological phenotypes. In a later analysis, TCR association rates were found to vary across HLA loci, with the most associated TCRs seen for DRB1 alleles and the fewest for HLA-C alleles. Because HLA typing was unavailable for some donors at each locus, only the typed subset was used in association tests. A later analysis found that most CMV-associated TCR beta chains appeared HLA-restricted, with HLA associations seemingly driven largely by CMV exposure. In a later analysis, HLA-associated TCR beta chains showed more clonal expansion and lower generation probabilities than non-associated chains that were equally common. Some IMGT-functional V segments, including TRBV6-2 and TRBV6-3, could not be distinguished by the 87-base-pair reads and were therefore excluded.

The cohort comprised approximately 700 healthy bone marrow donors. All cohort members were sampled while nominally healthy, although unrecorded immune exposures were likely present. The donor tested CMV seronegative, placing the donor among the 300 to 400 seronegative members of the cohort. Every donor gave a peripheral blood sample, and the peripheral blood mononuclear cells from that sample were used for TCR beta sequencing. Genomic DNA was extracted from the blood cell samples with the Qiagen DNeasy Blood Extraction Kit. The library relied on the immunoSEQ multiplex PCR assay. The multiplex PCR relied on a mix of 60 forward primers for TCR Vbeta segments and 13 reverse primers for TCR Jbeta segments. A multiplex PCR assay on genomic DNA amplified the CDR3 region of rearranged TCR beta genes. The Illumina HiSeq System was used to sequence the amplified TCR beta libraries as 87-base-pair reads. The study's processing was this. A later analysis tallied roughly 78 million unique TCR beta chains across the 700 or so repertoires, and about 12 million of those chains were shared by two or more donors. Raw reads were error-corrected and collapsed into unique sequences with a nearest-neighbor algorithm that merged closely related sequences to remove PCR and sequencing errors. CDR3 sequences were aligned to IMGT reference sequences to assign V, D and J gene segments. For a sequence to be retained, a match of at least six nucleotides to both a V gene segment and a J gene segment was required. A rearrangement was called productive if the CDR3 had no stop codons and remained in frame with V and J, and every other rearrangement was called non-productive. CDR3 was defined by IMGT convention, running from the second conserved V-encoded cysteine to the conserved J-encoded phenylalanine. Sequences without an unambiguous match to a single V gene segment were excluded from the earlier analysis of approximately 600 of the donors. In an earlier analysis of almost 600 of the donors, a V segment was called functional when productive rearrangements were above 56.7%, and segregating when the standard deviation between donors exceeded 5%. A statistical classification framework was built to diagnose cytomegalovirus status from the catalog of TCR beta chain sequences. V and J gene assignment, in a later analysis, came from comparing TCR nucleotide sequences with IMGT/GENE-DB human TR gene sequences. In a later analysis, CDR3 sequences and most-parsimonious VDJ recombination scenarios were assigned using the TCRdist pipeline. A later analysis defined each TCR beta chain by its CDR3 amino acid sequence plus V-gene family, and excluded reads lacking a unique V-gene family. As a way to deal with suspected cross-contamination and a sequencing artifact, a later analysis dropped roughly 600 nucleotide sequences that were highly shared and had low generation probability. A later analysis calculated a clonal expansion index for each public chain from normalized within-repertoire ranks of inferred template counts. Generation probabilities in a later analysis came from a VDJ recombination model fitted to out-of-frame rearrangements, and those results were checked against IGoR. In a later analysis, hypergeometric tests were used to score TCR-TCR, TCR-HLA and TCR-CMV co-occurrence, with a repertoire-size bias correction applied to TCR pairs. False discovery rates were estimated in a later analysis by permuting HLA or CMV assignments 20 times. A later analysis grouped co-occurring TCRs with DBSCAN, adding TCRdist sequence similarity when clustering within HLA-allele-positive subsets. Co-occurrence clustering excluded repertoires with fewer than 30,000 or more than 120,000 public chains, plus five with anomalous nucleotide sharing. The table comes from immuneACCESS by way of TCRdb, which keeps in-frame sequences with V and J called. Part of the clones is missing from these tables; in studies checked, under half for an unresolved V gene and the rest for unknown reasons. The V and J calls and clone size were taken over from that table, and D and trimming were inferred from the DNA. Across this sample there are 150,000 or so clones, with about two thirds seen only once. The top ten hold 1.5% to 2% of the sample.

CDR1 and CDR2 were assigned from the germline V gene (reference sequence) as SGHNT and YYREEE. V loses 0 bases, J loses 2 bases, and the germline ends lie 11 bases apart. From the cysteine up to the phenylalanine, the CDR3 has a length of 15 residues. Only the CDR3 part of the read is kept: 45 bases, read in frame from the first base. About this clone: Which antigen it targets is not known. Per-base quality was not reported, and no clone a single base away is much larger than it.

In this chain, TRBV5-4 is recombined with TRBJ2-5; TRBD1 could be the D gene, as 6 bases match. Sequenced input: PBMCs. This TCR derives from a woman aged 18-29 years in good health and CMV-seronegative. CDR3 loop: CASSLAVGGQETQYF. The nucleotide sequence is TGTGCCAGCAGCTTGGCCGTAGGGGGACAAGAGACCCAGTACTTC. With all but the CDR3 taken from the reference TRBV5-4 and TRBJ2-5 genes, the full variable domain is: ETGVTQSPTHLIKTRGQQVTLRCSSQSGHNTVSWYQQALGQGPQFIFQYYREEENGRGNFPPRFSGLQFPNYSSELNVNALELDDSALYLCASSLAVGGQETQYFGPGTRLLVL.